This T cell receptor beta chain was obtained from a study of blood T cell repertoires in COVID-19. Study context: Both acute and convalescent COVID-19 samples were obtained from the United States, Italy and Spain. The analysed material was cDNA or gDNA that came from T cells, B-cell-depleted T cells, or PBMCs.

In the original workflow: Amplification from reference gene primers served as the basis for estimated nucleated cell counts. Sequenced by immunoSEQ multiplex PCR; TCRdb stores in-frame clones only, minus some. V and J calls and clone size are copied from that table; D and trimming were computed from the DNA. The sample carries some 170,000 clones, roughly four fifths recorded once. V shed 3 bases, J shed 6 bases, and the junction held 6 bases outside the gene matches. CDR3 length: 16 residues. Germline lookup yields CDR1 MGHRA and CDR2 YSYEKL. Sequenced: peripheral blood. The source is a human donor in a cohort sampled during active COVID-19. The V gene is TRBV4-1, the J gene TRBJ2-1; TRBD2 aligns across 12 bases. DNA for the CDR3: TGCGCCAGCAGCCAGGCCGGGACTAGCGGGTTCAATGAGCAGTTCTTC. Translated: CASSQAGTSGFNEQFF.